The 21 T cell receptor beta chains below all came from one sample that was sequenced in a study of cytomegalovirus exposure and HLA in healthy donors. PCR involved 60 Vbeta and 13 Jbeta primers. TCRdb keeps only in-frame clones here, not all; method: immunoSEQ multiplex PCR. The sample shows just over 95,000 clones, under 80% of them seen only once. Sequencing was carried out using PBMCs. These receptor sequences come from a human donor in good health.

J is TRBJ2-1 and V is TRBV2; tentatively, D is TRBD2 (6 bases). CDR1 is SNHLY and CDR2 is FYNNEI in the germline V gene. CDR3 length: 16 amino acids. The germline V and J ends were trimmed by 2 bases and 5 bases, with 16 bases remaining between them. CDR3 bases: TGTGCCAGCAGTGAACTCGGCCTCGCTAGCGACAATGAGCAGTTCTTC. Translating it yields CASSELGLASDNEQFF.

A note on this clone: Mismatch with germline at one junction end may stem from a read error. The chain is built from TRBV6-5 and TRBJ1-2; 10 bases are shared with TRBD1. Germline V gene data show CDR1 as MNHEY and CDR2 as SVGAGI. This CDR3 region has 15 residues. The CDR3 region has the DNA TGTGCCAGCAGCTACTGGGACAGGGGATTTTATGGCTACACCTTC. It encodes CASSYWDRGFYGYTF.

This clone was found a few times. The V and J genes are TRBV5-6 and TRBJ2-2; no reliable D call. Per germline, CDR1 SGHDT and CDR2 YYEEEE. The V end was cut by 2 bases, the J end by 5 bases, with 4 bases between. There are 12 residues in the CDR3. The chain's CDR3 is CASSLTTGELFF. Here the CDR3 DNA reads TGTGCCAGCAGCTTAACAACCGGGGAGCTGTTTTTT.

This clone was detected only a few times. The genes are TRBV4-3 and TRBJ1-2, with D perhaps matching TRBD1 (5 bases). The CDR3 consists of 15 residues. V dropped 1 base and J dropped 10 bases, with 19 bases sitting between them. Per germline, CDR1 LGHNA and CDR2 YSLEER. CDR3 sequence (DNA): TGCGCCAGCAGCCAAGGCCGCAGGGCCCTTGGAGTCTACACCTTC. This gives the protein CASSQGRRALGVYTF.

The gene calls are TRBV6-5 and TRBJ2-3, with D perhaps TRBD2 (6 bases). Trimming shortened V by 7 bases and J by 1 base, and 12 bases separated the two germline ends. This CDR3 has 14 amino acids. CDR1 is MNHEY, CDR2 SVGAGI, per germline. CDR3 DNA: TGTGCCAGCACGGGGGTAGTTGGCACAGATACGCAGTATTTT. Translating it yields CASTGVVGTDTQYF.

This chain links TRBV19 with TRBJ1-2; D unresolved. CDR3 length equals 13 residues. The V and J ends lost 9 bases and 0 bases respectively, with 11 bases between them. Germline V lookup: CDR1 LNHDA, CDR2 SQIVND (reference sequence). CDR3 protein: CASGVDPNYGYTF. In DNA form, the CDR3 reads TGTGCCAGCGGGGTGGATCCTAACTATGGCTACACCTTC. Full variable domain (rest looked up from reference TRBV19 and TRBJ1-2): DGGITQSPKYLFRKEGQNVTLSCEQNLNHDAMYWYRQDPGQGLRLIYYSQIVNDFQKGDIAEGYSVSREKKESFPLTVTSAQKNPTAFYLCASGVDPNYGYTFGSGTRLTVV.

J is TRBJ2-5 and V is TRBV19, with 9 bases fitting TRBD1. The CDR3 has 15 amino acids. CDR1 and CDR2 (germline): LNHDA, SQIVND (reference sequence). J lost 7 bases, V lost 10 bases, and 16 bases had no gene match. Written as DNA, the CDR3 is TGTGCCACCGAAACCGGGACAGGGTCTAAGGGGACCCAGTACTTC. Amino acid sequence: CATETGTGSKGTQYF.

This chain joins TRBV5-1 and TRBJ2-7; 9 bases align to TRBD1. Losses at the gene ends were 3 bases for V and 1 base for J; bases not matched to a gene: 2. The CDR3 is 14 amino acids. Germline V gene sequence: CDR1 SGHRS, CDR2 YFSETQ. The CDR3 DNA is TGCGCCAGCAGCTCTGGACAGGGGTCCTACGAGCAGTACTTC. This encodes CASSSGQGSYEQYF.

The rearrangement links TRBV7-2 to TRBJ2-7; TRBD1 matches 9 bases. V trimming: 5 bases; J trimming: 3 bases; junction bases outside the gene matches: 2. Germline V gene data show CDR1 as SGHTA and CDR2 as FQGNSA. CDR3 length: 13 residues. The CDR3 here is CASSNRGHYEQYF. The CDR3 nucleotides are TGTGCCAGCAGCAACAGGGGGCACTACGAGCAGTACTTC.

The chain uses TRBV9 and TRBJ2-3, with 9 bases lining up with TRBD1. V lost 0 bases and J lost 5; bases outside the gene matches: 4. This CDR3 comprises 15 residues. CDR1 SGDLS and CDR2 YYNGEE come from the germline V gene. The CDR3 region is CASSVGGTGLDTQYF. CDR3 sequence (DNA): TGTGCCAGCAGCGTAGGGGGGACAGGGTTAGATACGCAGTATTTT. Variable domain in full (rest from reference TRBV9 and TRBJ2-3): DSGVTQTPKHLITATGQRVTLRCSPRSGDLSVYWYQQSLDQGLQFLIQYYNGEERAKGNILERFSAQQFPDLHSELNLSSLELGDSALYFCASSVGGTGLDTQYFGPGTRLTVL.

This chain links TRBV7-2 with TRBJ2-1; D perhaps matches TRBD1 (5 bases). Germline values: CDR1 SGHTA, CDR2 FQGNSA. Trimming took off 3 bases at V and 8 bases at J, with 14 bases between the two ends. The CDR3 loop spans 14 amino acids. The CDR3 DNA follows: TGTGCCAGCAGCTTCGCCAGGGCTCTAGATGAGCAGTTCTTC. This encodes CASSFARALDEQFF.

The J gene is TRBJ1-1, the V gene TRBV20-1, with a weak D call TRBD1 (6 bases). The V end lost 1 base, the J end lost 11 bases, and 11 bases lay between the germline ends. The CDR3 runs to 11 residues. CDR1 is DFQATT, CDR2 SNEGSKA, per germline (reference sequence). The CDR3: CSARVGGSAFF. The CDR3, as DNA: TGCAGTGCTAGAGTAGGGGGAAGTGCTTTCTTT.

V and J are TRBV29-1 and TRBJ2-5; D may be TRBD2 (5 bases). Germline V gives CDR1 SQVTM, CDR2 ANQGSEA. V lost 6 bases, J lost 0 bases, and 11 bases lay in between. This CDR3 comprises 13 residues. CDR3 sequence: CSVRGSYQETQYF. CDR3 coding DNA: TGCAGCGTAAGAGGGTCGTACCAAGAGACCCAGTACTTC.

This clone has a handful of counts. This chain links TRBV7-9 with TRBJ1-6, with a possible D match to TRBD1 (6 bases). V was pared by 5 bases and J by 6 bases, with 14 bases between. CDR3 length: 15 amino acids. CDR1 and CDR2 (germline): SEHNR, FQNEAQ (reference sequence). CDR3 loop: CASSQQGSINSPLHF. The CDR3 nucleotides read TGTGCCAGCAGCCAACAGGGATCCATTAATTCACCCCTCCACTTT.

The rearrangement uses TRBV30 and TRBJ1-4; TRBD1 aligns across 7 bases. The germline V gene encodes CDR1 GTSNPN and CDR2 SVGIG (reference sequence). The CDR3 is 14 amino acids. The J segment lost 4 bases and the V segment lost 1 base, leaving 3 bases of the junction unmatched. The CDR3 loop reads CAWSAGQINEKLFF. CDR3 DNA: TGTGCCTGGAGTGCGGGACAGATTAATGAAAAACTGTTTTTT.

The chain links TRBV19 to TRBJ1-1, with D possibly TRBD1 on 5 matching bases. This CDR3 is 14 amino acids long. CDR1 is LNHDA and CDR2 is SQIVND in the germline V gene (reference sequence). V was trimmed by 5 bases and J by 1 base, leaving 11 bases between them. The CDR3 region has the DNA TGTGCCAGTAGTGGCAGGGTGAGGAACACTGAAGCTTTCTTT. Its protein is CASSGRVRNTEAFF.

The V gene is TRBV7-9, the J gene TRBJ2-7; D uncertain. The length of the CDR3 is 13 residues. In germline, CDR1 is SEHNR, CDR2 FQNEAQ (reference sequence). V lost 2 bases and J 5 bases, leaving 10 bases between the germline ends. The DNA for the CDR3 is TGTGCCAGCAGCTTAACAAGACAAAACGAGCAGTACTTC. Protein sequence: CASSLTRQNEQYF.

The chain couples TRBV4-1 to TRBJ2-7; D is undetermined. The CDR3 spans 13 residues. Germline CDR1 reads MGHRA; CDR2 reads YSYEKL. Trimming cost V 0 bases and J 7 bases, with 10 bases left between them. The CDR3 spells CASSQDHRWEQYF. Written as DNA, the CDR3 is TGCGCCAGCAGCCAAGATCACCGGTGGGAGCAGTACTTC.

The chain uses TRBV29-1 and TRBJ2-5; 8 bases map to TRBD1. The CDR3 spans 16 residues. Germline CDR1 SQVTM, CDR2 ANQGSEA. V was clipped by 3 bases and J by 3 bases; unmatched bases: 12. CDR3 loop: CSVDTGGRKIEETQYF. The CDR3 DNA follows: TGCAGCGTTGATACAGGGGGGAGGAAAATTGAAGAGACCCAGTACTTC.

This rearrangement joins TRBV19 to TRBJ2-7; D possibly corresponds to TRBD2 (5 bases). The V end lost 3 bases, the J end lost 2 bases, and 11 bases lay between the germline ends. The CDR3 runs to 14 residues. Germline-derived CDR1 and CDR2 are LNHDA and SQIVND (reference sequence). The CDR3 loop is CASSITRGTYEQYF. CDR3 nucleotide sequence: TGTGCCAGTAGTATTACCCGGGGAACCTACGAGCAGTACTTC.

To note about this clone: An end of the junction differs from the germline gene, which may be a read error. This chain uses TRBV7-9 with TRBJ2-2, with D possibly TRBD2 on 5 matching bases. The CDR3 runs 16 residues. Germline V gene sequence: CDR1 SEHNR, CDR2 FQNEAQ (reference sequence). This CDR3 is CSSRPRRGPDTGELFF. For the CDR3, the DNA is TGTTCCAGCAGACCCCGTAGAGGGCCGGACACCGGGGAGCTGTTTTTT.